The sequence of this T cell receptor beta chain was determined in a study of T cell repertoires in cytomegalovirus infection. Study results and limitations: Based on cumulative public TCR beta family frequency, carriers of CMV plus the relevant HLA were identified.

In TCRdb, the reads were re-called with MiXCR into one record per CDR3 protein. The table lists approximately 76,000 distinct CDR3 sequences, roughly a quarter of them singletons. This clonotype was seen repeatedly, ten times or more. Its antigen is currently unknown. This TCR came from a human donor in good health (CMV status not recorded). Some clones in this sample may be carry-over from other donors' samples. The material was CD8+ T cells from cultured PBMCs, obtained from culture after CMV antigen stimulation.

The CDR3 DNA reads TGTGCCAGCAGCCCCGACAGTCCCTACGAGCAGTACTTC. It is translated as CASSPDSPYEQYF. The rearrangement joins TRBV6-5 to TRBJ2-7, with a possible D match to TRBD1 (5 bases). Trimming shortened V by 6 bases and J by 2 bases, and 11 bases separated the two germline ends. CDR3 length: 13 residues. CDR1 MNHEY and CDR2 SVGAGI come from the germline V gene.